Presented here are 7 T cell receptor beta chains from one specimen sequenced in a study of shared clonotypes between healthy human individuals (dated by TCRdb to 2020 to 2022). Library creation used the immunoSEQ multiplex PCR assay. In TCRdb, the immuneACCESS table is reduced to in-frame sequences with V and J assigned. These tables do not hold every clone; where another copy was compared, an unresolved V gene accounts for under half, and the others remain unexplained. The sample includes about half a million clones, with roughly 78% observed a single time. Approximately 12% of the sample lies in the top ten. Sequences were obtained from PBMCs. Receptor source: a woman aged 40 to 49 in good health. Some clones in this sample may be carry-over from other donors' samples.

Only a few counts were recorded for this clone. The DNA of the CDR3 is TGCAGCATATGGACAGGGGGAGGGATCTTCCAAGCTTTCTTT. Residues: CSIWTGGGIFQAFF. This sequence joins TRBV29-1 and TRBJ1-1, with 10 bases aligning to TRBD1. Germline V gives CDR1 SQVTM, CDR2 ANQGSEA. V dropped 8 bases and J dropped 9; count of bases not matched to a gene: 15. There are 14 residues in the CDR3.

The chain recombines TRBV15 with TRBJ2-7, with no clear D. CDR1 is LNHNV and CDR2 is YYDKDF in the germline V gene (reference sequence). The CDR3 loop spans 17 amino acids. V lost 0 bases, J lost 2 bases, and 17 bases lay in between. DNA of the CDR3: TGTGCCACCAGCAGAGATCGTCGATTTCGGATTACCTACGAGCAGTACTTC. Translating gives CATSRDRRFRITYEQYF.

In this sample, this clone turned up once. The V and J genes are TRBV10-3 and TRBJ2-6; 7 bases match TRBD1. Per the germline V gene, CDR1 is ENHRY and CDR2 is SYGVKD. The CDR3 length is 15 residues. V dropped 6 bases and J dropped 4; count of bases not matched to a gene: 6. CDR3 DNA sequence: TGTGCCATCAGGAACACAGGGGTCGGGGCCAACGTCCTGACTTTC. It specifies CAIRNTGVGANVLTF.

The chain is built from TRBV2 and TRBJ2-5; D is undetermined. This CDR3 region has 13 residues. The germline V and J ends were trimmed by 2 bases and 1 base, with 5 bases remaining between them. Germline-derived CDR1 and CDR2 are SNHLY and FYNNEI. CDR3 sequence (DNA): TGTGCCAGCAGTGAACAGGCCCAAGAGACCCAGTACTTC. It encodes CASSEQAQETQYF.

About this clone: Compared with germline, one end of the junction differs, possibly owing to a read error. This CDR3 is also generated by other DNA sequences in the sample. The chain carries TRBV28 and TRBJ1-3; a possible D gene is TRBD1 (5 bases). Germline V gives CDR1 MDHEN, CDR2 SYDVKM. This CDR3 contains 17 residues. CDR3 nucleotide sequence: TGTGCCAGCAGTTTGACTCCGCCAGGGCTTTCTGGGAACACCATATATTTT. This codes for CASSLTPPGLSGNTIYF.

This sequence joins TRBV5-1 and TRBJ1-2; D not certain. Germline V gene data show CDR1 as SGHRS and CDR2 as YFSETQ. The CDR3 contains 16 residues. V lost 3 bases, J lost 4 bases, and 19 bases lay in between. CDR3 DNA: TGCGCCAGCAGCTCACCAACGGGAAAGGACCCCTATGGCTACACCTTC. Protein: CASSSPTGKDPYGYTF.

This clone was found once. Other DNA sequences in this specimen translate into the identical CDR3. The rearrangement joins TRBV25-1 to TRBJ2-1, with 9 bases that match TRBD1. The CDR3 is 13 residues long. Germline CDR1 MGHDK, CDR2 SYGVNS. Trimming removed 6 bases from V and 4 bases from J; junction bases left unmatched: 1. The CDR3 protein is CASRGQGYNEQFF. The CDR3 DNA is TGTGCCAGCAGGGGACAGGGTTACAATGAGCAGTTCTTC. Based on the CDR3 plus reference TRBV25-1 and TRBJ2-1, the full variable domain is EADIYQTPRYLVIGTGKKITLECSQTMGHDKMYWYQQDPGMELHLIHYSYGVNSTEKGDLSSESTVSRIRTEHFPLTLESARPSHTSQYLCASRGQGYNEQFFGPGTRLTVL.